A selection of T cell receptor beta chains follows, all from one sample in a study of radiotherapy plus CTLA-4 blockade in lung cancer. Here immunoSEQ multiplex PCR was the method, and the copy in TCRdb shows in-frame clones only, minus some. The sample has approximately 80,000 clones, 74% seen once. Sequencing was performed on peripheral blood, taken from a patient treated with radiotherapy plus ipilimumab. The receptors here all came from a human donor with non-small cell lung cancer whose response to radiotherapy plus ipilimumab could not be evaluated. The CDR3 runs from the conserved cysteine through the conserved F or W. A D gene is named only where the DNA matches it firmly.

CDR3 protein: CASSRAGRNEQFF; J gene: TRBJ2-1; V gene: TRBV4-3; D gene: -
CDR3 protein: CASSQVANSGELFF; J gene: TRBJ2-2; V gene: TRBV4-2; D gene: -
CDR3 protein: CASWGRKTTYEQYF; J gene: TRBJ2-7; V gene: TRBV6-1; D gene: -
CDR3 protein: CARSANYGYTF; J gene: TRBJ1-2; V gene: TRBV28; D gene: -
CDR3 protein: CACGLTGGDEQYF; J gene: TRBJ2-7; V gene: TRBV7-9; D gene: -
CDR3 protein: CANSEQGTTNEKLFF; J gene: TRBJ1-4; V gene: TRBV18; D gene: -
CDR3 protein: CASRAAGGSTDTQYF; J gene: TRBJ2-3; V gene: TRBV28; D gene: TRBD2
CDR3 protein: CASSQDYEGTDGYTF; J gene: TRBJ1-2; V gene: TRBV4-1; D gene: -
CDR3 protein: CSVEGGDRGTYEQYF; J gene: -; V gene: TRBV29-1; D gene: TRBD1
CDR3 protein: CASSIPGLANLGDTQYF; J gene: TRBJ2-3; V gene: TRBV27; D gene: TRBD2
CDR3 protein: CASSPDYGKGAYGYTF; J gene: TRBJ1-2; V gene: TRBV7-8; D gene: TRBD1
CDR3 protein: CASSLAWPSLAKNIQYF; J gene: TRBJ2-4; V gene: TRBV5-1; D gene: -
CDR3 protein: CASSMTGGGQPQHF; J gene: TRBJ1-5; V gene: TRBV6-5; D gene: TRBD1
CDR3 protein: CASSLDFHQPQHF; J gene: TRBJ1-5; V gene: TRBV5-1; D gene: -
CDR3 protein: CASSINPGGYTDTQYF; J gene: TRBJ2-3; V gene: TRBV19; D gene: TRBD1
CDR3 protein: CASSSSRSGNTIYF; J gene: TRBJ1-3; V gene: TRBV28; D gene: -
CDR3 protein: CASSRGTQSRTFNEQFF; J gene: TRBJ2-1; V gene: TRBV28; D gene: -
CDR3 protein: CASSPRTGGPNTEAFF; J gene: TRBJ1-1; V gene: TRBV7-3; D gene: TRBD1
CDR3 protein: CASRTLAGGGEQYF; J gene: TRBJ2-7; V gene: TRBV10-2; D gene: TRBD2
CDR3 protein: CASSQGYSNQPQHF; J gene: TRBJ1-5; V gene: TRBV7-3; D gene: -
CDR3 protein: CASSLDRESTDTQYF; J gene: TRBJ2-3; V gene: TRBV7-6; D gene: -
CDR3 protein: CASSLASSDTQYF; J gene: TRBJ2-3; V gene: TRBV7-7; D gene: -
CDR3 protein: CASSSLAGATDTQYF; J gene: TRBJ2-3; V gene: TRBV5-1; D gene: TRBD2
CDR3 protein: CATLSQGETQYF; J gene: TRBJ2-5; V gene: TRBV19; D gene: TRBD1